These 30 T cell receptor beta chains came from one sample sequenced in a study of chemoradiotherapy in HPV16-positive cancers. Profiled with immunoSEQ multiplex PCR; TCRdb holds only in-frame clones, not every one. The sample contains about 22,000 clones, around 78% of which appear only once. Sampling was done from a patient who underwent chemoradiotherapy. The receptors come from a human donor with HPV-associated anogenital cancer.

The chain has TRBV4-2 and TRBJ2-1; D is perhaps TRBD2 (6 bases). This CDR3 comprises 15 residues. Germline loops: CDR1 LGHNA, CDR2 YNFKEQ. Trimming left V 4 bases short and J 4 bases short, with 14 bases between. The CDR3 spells CASSPLSGAYNEQFF. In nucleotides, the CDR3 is TGTGCCAGCAGCCCCCTTAGCGGCGCATACAATGAGCAGTTCTTC.

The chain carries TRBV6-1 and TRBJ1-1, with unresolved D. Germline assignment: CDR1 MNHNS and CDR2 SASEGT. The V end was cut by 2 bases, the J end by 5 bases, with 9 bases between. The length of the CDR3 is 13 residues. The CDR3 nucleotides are TGTGCCAGCAGTGAACAGGAAGGGACTGAAGCTTTCTTT. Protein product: CASSEQEGTEAFF.

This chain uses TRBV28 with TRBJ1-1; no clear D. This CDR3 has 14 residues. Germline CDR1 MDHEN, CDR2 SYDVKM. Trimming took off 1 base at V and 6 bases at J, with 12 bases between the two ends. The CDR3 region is CASSLLRMGSEAFF. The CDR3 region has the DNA TGTGCCAGCAGTTTATTGAGGATGGGGTCTGAAGCTTTCTTT.

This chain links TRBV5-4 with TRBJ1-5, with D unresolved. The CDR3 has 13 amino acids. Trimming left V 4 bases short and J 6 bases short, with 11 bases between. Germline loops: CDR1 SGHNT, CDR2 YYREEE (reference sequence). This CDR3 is CASSVNSGQPQHF. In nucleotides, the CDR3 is TGTGCCAGCAGCGTTAACTCGGGTCAGCCCCAGCATTTT. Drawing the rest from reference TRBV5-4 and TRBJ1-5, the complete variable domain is ETGVTQSPTHLIKTRGQQVTLRCSSQSGHNTVSWYQQALGQGPQFIFQYYREEENGRGNFPPRFSGLQFPNYSSELNVNALELDDSALYLCASSVNSGQPQHFGDGTRLSIL.

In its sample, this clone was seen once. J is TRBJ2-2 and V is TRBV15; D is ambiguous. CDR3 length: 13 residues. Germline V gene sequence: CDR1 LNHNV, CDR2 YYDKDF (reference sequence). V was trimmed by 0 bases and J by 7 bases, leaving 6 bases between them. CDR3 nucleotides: TGTGCCACCAGCAGAGATAGGATCGGGGAGCTGTTTTTT. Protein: CATSRDRIGELFF.

CDR3: CAISESSTSVNEQFF. For the CDR3, the DNA is TGTGCCATCAGTGAGAGCAGTACTAGCGTCAATGAGCAGTTCTTC. This chain links TRBV10-3 with TRBJ2-1; 7 bases match TRBD2. V dropped 2 bases and J dropped 6; count of bases not matched to a gene: 7. The CDR3 is 15 amino acids. The germline CDR1 and CDR2 sequences are ENHRY and SYGVKD.

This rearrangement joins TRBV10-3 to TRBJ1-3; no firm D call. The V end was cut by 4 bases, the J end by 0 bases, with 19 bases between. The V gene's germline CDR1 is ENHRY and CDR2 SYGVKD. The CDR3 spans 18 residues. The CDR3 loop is CAISGMYLDGSSGNTIYF. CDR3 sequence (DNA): TGTGCCATCAGTGGGATGTACCTGGACGGAAGCTCTGGAAACACCATATATTTT.

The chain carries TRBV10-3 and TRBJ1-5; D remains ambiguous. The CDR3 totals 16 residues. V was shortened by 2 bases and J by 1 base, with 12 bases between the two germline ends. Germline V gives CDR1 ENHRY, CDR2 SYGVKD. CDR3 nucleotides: TGTGCCATCAGTGAGGCAACTACGGGGAGCAATCAGCCCCAGCATTTT. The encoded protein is CAISEATTGSNQPQHF.

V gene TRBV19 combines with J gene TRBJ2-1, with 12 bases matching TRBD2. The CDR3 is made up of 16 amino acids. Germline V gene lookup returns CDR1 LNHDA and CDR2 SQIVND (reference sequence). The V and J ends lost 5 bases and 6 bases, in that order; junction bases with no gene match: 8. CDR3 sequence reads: CASSSRLAGALNEQFF. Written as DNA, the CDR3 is TGTGCCAGTAGTTCCAGACTAGCGGGAGCCCTCAATGAGCAGTTCTTC.

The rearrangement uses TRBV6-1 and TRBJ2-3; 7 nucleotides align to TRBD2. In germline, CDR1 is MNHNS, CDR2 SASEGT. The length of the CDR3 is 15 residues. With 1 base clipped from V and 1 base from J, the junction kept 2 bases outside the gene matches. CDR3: CASSEDRGGTDTQYF. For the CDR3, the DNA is TGTGCCAGCAGTGAAGACCGGGGGGGCACAGATACGCAGTATTTT.

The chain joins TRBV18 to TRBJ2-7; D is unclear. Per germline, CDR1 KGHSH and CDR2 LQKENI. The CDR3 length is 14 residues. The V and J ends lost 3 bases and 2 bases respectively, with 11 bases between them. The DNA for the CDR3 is TGTGCCAGCTCACCGAACCCGGAGCCCTACGAGCAGTACTTC. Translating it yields CASSPNPEPYEQYF.

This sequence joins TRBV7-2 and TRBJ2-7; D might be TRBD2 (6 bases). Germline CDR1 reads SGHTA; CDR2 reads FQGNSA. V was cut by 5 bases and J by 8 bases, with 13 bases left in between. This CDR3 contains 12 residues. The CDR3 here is CASSGGVGKQYF. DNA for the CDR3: TGTGCCAGCAGCGGAGGGGTGGGGAAGCAGTACTTC.

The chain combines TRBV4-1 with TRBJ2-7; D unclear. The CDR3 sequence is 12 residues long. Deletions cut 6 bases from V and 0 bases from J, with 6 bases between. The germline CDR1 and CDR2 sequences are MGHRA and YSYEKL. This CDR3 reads CASRGISYEQYF. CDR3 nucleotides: TGCGCCAGCAGGGGCATCTCCTACGAGCAGTACTTC.

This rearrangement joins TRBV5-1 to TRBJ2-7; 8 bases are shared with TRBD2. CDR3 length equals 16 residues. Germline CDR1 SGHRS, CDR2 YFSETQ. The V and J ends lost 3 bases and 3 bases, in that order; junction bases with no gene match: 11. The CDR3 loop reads CASSWDGGLGVYEQYF. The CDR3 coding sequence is TGCGCCAGCAGCTGGGATGGGGGACTAGGGGTCTACGAGCAGTACTTC.

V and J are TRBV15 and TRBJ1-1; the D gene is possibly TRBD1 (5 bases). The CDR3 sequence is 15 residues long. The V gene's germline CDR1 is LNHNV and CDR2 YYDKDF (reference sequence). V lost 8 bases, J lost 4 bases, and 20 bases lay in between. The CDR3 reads CATVDRLALGTEAFF. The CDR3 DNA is TGTGCCACCGTCGACAGATTGGCCTTAGGCACTGAAGCTTTCTTT.

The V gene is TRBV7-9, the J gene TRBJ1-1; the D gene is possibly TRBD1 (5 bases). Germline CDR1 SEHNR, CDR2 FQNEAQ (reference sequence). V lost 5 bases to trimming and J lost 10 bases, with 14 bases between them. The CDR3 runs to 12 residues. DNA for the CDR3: TGTGCCAGCAGCCTACCCCCTCAGGGAGCTTTCTTT. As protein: CASSLPPQGAFF.

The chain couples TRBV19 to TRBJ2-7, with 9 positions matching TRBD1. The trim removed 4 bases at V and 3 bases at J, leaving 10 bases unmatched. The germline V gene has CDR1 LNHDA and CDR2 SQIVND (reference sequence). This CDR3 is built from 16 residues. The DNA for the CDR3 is TGTGCCAGTAGTACGCTGCCGGGACAGGGTAACTACGAGCAGTACTTC. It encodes CASSTLPGQGNYEQYF.

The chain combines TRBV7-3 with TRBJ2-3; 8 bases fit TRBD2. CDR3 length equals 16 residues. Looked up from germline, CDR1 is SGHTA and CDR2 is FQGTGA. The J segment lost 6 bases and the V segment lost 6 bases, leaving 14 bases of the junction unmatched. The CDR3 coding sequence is TGTGCCAGCAGGACGGGAGGGGACAACCCAGGGGATACGCAGTATTTT. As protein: CASRTGGDNPGDTQYF. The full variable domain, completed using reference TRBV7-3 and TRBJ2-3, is GAGVSQTPSNKVTEKGKYVELRCDPISGHTALYWYRQSLGQGPEFLIYFQGTGAADDSGLPNDRFFAVRPEGSVSTLKIQRTERGDSAVYLCASRTGGDNPGDTQYFGPGTRLTVL.

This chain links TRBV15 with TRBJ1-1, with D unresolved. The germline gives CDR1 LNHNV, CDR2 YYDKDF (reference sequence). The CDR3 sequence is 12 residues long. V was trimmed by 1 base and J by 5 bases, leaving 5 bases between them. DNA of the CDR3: TGTGCCACCAGCAGAGCGTATACTGAAGCTTTCTTT. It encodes CATSRAYTEAFF. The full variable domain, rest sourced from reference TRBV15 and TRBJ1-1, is DAMVIQNPRYQVTQFGKPVTLSCSQTLNHNVMYWYQQKSSQAPKLLFHYYDKDFNNEADTPDNFQSRRPNTSFCFLDIRSPGLGDTAMYLCATSRAYTEAFFGQGTRLTVV.

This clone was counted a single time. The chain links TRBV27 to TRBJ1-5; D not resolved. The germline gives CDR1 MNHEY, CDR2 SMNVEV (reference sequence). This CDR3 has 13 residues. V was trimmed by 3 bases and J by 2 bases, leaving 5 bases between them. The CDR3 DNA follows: TGTGCCAGCAGTTTTGACTGCAATCAGCCCCAGCATTTT. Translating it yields CASSFDCNQPQHF.

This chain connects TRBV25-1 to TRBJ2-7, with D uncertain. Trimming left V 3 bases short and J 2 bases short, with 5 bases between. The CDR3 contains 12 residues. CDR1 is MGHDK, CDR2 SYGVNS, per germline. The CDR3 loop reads CASSDGPYEQYF. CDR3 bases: TGTGCCAGCAGTGATGGCCCCTACGAGCAGTACTTC.

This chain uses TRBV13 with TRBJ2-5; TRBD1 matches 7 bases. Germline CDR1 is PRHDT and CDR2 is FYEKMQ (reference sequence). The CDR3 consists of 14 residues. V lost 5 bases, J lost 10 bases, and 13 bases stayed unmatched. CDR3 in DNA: TGTGCCAGCAGCACCCGGGACAGCCAAGAGGACCAGTACTTC. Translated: CASSTRDSQEDQYF. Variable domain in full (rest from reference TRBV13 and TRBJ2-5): AAGVIQSPRHLIKEKRETATLKCYPIPRHDTVYWYQQGPGQDPQFLISFYEKMQSDKGSIPDRFSAQQFSDYHSELNMSSLELGDSALYFCASSTRDSQEDQYFGPGTRLLVL.

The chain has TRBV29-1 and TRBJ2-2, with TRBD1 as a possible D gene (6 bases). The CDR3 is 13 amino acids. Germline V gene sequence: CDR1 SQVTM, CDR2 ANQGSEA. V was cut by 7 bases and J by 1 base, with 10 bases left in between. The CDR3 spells CSGSGENTGELFF. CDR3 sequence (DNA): TGCAGCGGGTCAGGGGAGAACACCGGGGAGCTGTTTTTT.

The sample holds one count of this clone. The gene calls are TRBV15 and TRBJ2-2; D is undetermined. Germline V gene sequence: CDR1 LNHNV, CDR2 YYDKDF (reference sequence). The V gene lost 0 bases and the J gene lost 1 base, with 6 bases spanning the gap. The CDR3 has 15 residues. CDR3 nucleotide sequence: TGTGCCACCAGCAGAGAGAGACAGAACACCGGGGAGCTGTTTTTT. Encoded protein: CATSRERQNTGELFF. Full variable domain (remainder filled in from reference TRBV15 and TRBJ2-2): DAMVIQNPRYQVTQFGKPVTLSCSQTLNHNVMYWYQQKSSQAPKLLFHYYDKDFNNEADTPDNFQSRRPNTSFCFLDIRSPGLGDTAMYLCATSRERQNTGELFFGEGSRLTVL.

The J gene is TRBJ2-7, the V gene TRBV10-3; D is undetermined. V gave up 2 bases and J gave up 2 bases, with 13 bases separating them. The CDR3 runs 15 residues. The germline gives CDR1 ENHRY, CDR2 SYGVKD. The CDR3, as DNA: TGTGCCATCAGTGAGGCCGCACGCCTTACCTACGAGCAGTACTTC. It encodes CAISEAARLTYEQYF.

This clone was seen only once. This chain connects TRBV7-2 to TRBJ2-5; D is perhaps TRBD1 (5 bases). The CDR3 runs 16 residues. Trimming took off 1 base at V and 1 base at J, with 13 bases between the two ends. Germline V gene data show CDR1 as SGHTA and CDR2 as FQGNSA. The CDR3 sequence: CASSLEHRLLQETQYF. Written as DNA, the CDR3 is TGTGCCAGCAGCTTAGAACACAGGTTGCTCCAAGAGACCCAGTACTTC.

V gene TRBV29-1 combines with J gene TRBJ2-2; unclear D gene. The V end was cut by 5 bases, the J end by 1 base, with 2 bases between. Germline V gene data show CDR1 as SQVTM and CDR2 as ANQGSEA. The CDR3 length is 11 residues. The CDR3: CSVKNTGELFF. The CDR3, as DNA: TGCAGCGTTAAGAACACCGGGGAGCTGTTTTTT.

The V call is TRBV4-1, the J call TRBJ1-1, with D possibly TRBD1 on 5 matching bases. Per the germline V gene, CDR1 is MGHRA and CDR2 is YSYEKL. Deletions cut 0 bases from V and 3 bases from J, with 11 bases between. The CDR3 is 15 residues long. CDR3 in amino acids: CASSQDRASDTEAFF. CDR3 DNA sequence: TGCGCCAGCAGCCAAGACAGGGCGTCCGACACTGAAGCTTTCTTT.

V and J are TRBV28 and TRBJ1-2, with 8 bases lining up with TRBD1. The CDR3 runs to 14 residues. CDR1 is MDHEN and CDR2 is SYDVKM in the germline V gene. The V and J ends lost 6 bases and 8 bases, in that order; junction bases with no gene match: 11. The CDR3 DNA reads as TGTGCCAGCAGACCACCCGGACAGGGTTACGGCTACACCTTC. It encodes CASRPPGQGYGYTF.

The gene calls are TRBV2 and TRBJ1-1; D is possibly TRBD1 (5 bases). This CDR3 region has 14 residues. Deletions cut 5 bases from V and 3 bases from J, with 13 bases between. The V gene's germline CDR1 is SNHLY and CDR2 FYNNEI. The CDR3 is CASSTNGGDTEAFF. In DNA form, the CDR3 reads TGTGCCAGCAGTACCAACGGGGGAGACACTGAAGCTTTCTTT. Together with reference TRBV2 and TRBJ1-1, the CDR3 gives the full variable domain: EPEVTQTPSHQVTQMGQEVILRCVPISNHLYFYWYRQILGQKVEFLVSFYNNEISEKSEIFDDQFSVERPDGSNFTLKIRSTKLEDSAMYFCASSTNGGDTEAFFGQGTRLTVV.